This T cell receptor (beta chain) was sequenced in a study of T-cell memory formation after mild COVID-19. Overall study: Most TCR clusters belonged to a single donor. Study-level points and caveats: Clones that contracted clustered mainly in CM and EM if CD4+ and in EMRA if CD8+. Contracting clones from day 15 to 85 showed balanced CD4/CD8; later expanders favored CD4+.

The authors produced TCR alpha and TCR beta cDNA libraries with sample barcodes and UMIs by 5'RACE using constant-segment primers. Each CDR3 protein is one row after TCRdb ran MiXCR on the 5' RACE reads. Here the sample spans roughly 340,000 distinct CDR3 sequences, around a sixth being singletons. This clonotype has only a few counts. Its antigen is unknown. Per germline, CDR1 SGHRS and CDR2 YFSETQ. This CDR3 contains 14 residues. V lost 4 bases and J lost 1, with 11 bases in between. The sample taken for sequencing was PBMCs or a T cell subset sorted from them (not recorded which). The chain uses TRBV5-1 and TRBJ1-1, with no clear D. The clonotype originates from a man in his late teens or twenties who had mild COVID-19 (a few samples of this study predate the infection). Cell type and time point are not known. CDR3 DNA sequence: TGCGCCAGCAGCCGTCTAGCAGCGAACACTGAAGCTTTCTTT. As protein: CASSRLAANTEAFF.